This record looks at one T cell receptor delta chain sequence and its context. This likely reflects a read error, since a far larger clone is one base away. The sample holds other DNA sequences that translate to the same CDR3. The CDR3 length is 20 residues. Germline V gene sequence: CDR1 TSWWSYY, CDR2 QGS. The data are from a study of gamma-delta T cells after stem cell transplantation. TCRdb reapplied CATT to the RT-PCR reads. Here the sample spans around 16,000 delta-chain clones, about 8.6% being singletons. The sequenced sample was gamma-delta T cells. V usage is TRDV1 and J usage is TRDJ1; D is tentatively TRDD2 or TRDD3 (6 bases each). The sequence was obtained from a human donor. It is not recorded whose cells these are; they may come from a transplant donor. The DNA of the CDR3 is TGTGCCCTTGGGGAAAGTGGTGGGTCCTACGGGGACTGGGAGGCCGATAAACTCATCTTT. Residues: CALGESGGSYGDWEADKLIF.